This T cell receptor (beta chain) was sequenced for a study of blood T cell repertoires in COVID-19. About the research overall: Spain, Italy and the United States supplied samples that represented acute and convalescent COVID-19. Nucleic acid was either cDNA or gDNA, and it came from T cells, B-cell-depleted T cells, or PBMCs.

In the study's own analysis: Nucleated cell counts were estimated from reference gene primer amplification. The assay was immunoSEQ multiplex PCR, and TCRdb's table has in-frame clones only and misses some. D and trimming were read from the DNA, whereas the V and J calls and clone size are those reported in that table. The table lists over 70,000 clones, about nine tenths of them singletons. This CDR3 is built from 18 residues. The chain is built from TRBV21-1 and TRBJ1-5; TRBD1, the table's D call, lacks a check against the DNA. TRBV21-1 is a documented pseudogene. Sequenced input: peripheral blood. The TCR originated in a woman of 80 years or more with acute or convalescent COVID-19. The CDR3 sequence: CASSKVRTRGFSNQPQHF. Written as DNA, the CDR3 is TGTGCCAGCAGCAAAGTTAGAACCAGGGGGTTTAGCAATCAGCCCCAGCATTTT.